The rows below give T cell receptor beta chains drawn from one sample of a study of T-cell memory formation after mild COVID-19. TCRdb reprocessed the 5' RACE reads via MiXCR and lists one record per CDR3 protein. The sample has around 200,000 distinct CDR3 sequences; 20% to 25% are singletons. Sequencing input: PBMCs or a T cell subset sorted from them (not recorded which). The receptor source for this set is an adult woman who had mild COVID-19 (a few samples of this study predate the infection). Cell type and time point are not known. CDR3s include the opening cysteine and the closing phenylalanine or tryptophan. The order of the fields is clone size, V gene, J gene, D gene, CDR3 DNA, CDR3 protein. A D gene is named only where the DNA matches it firmly. Where a row states a size, it is once, few, many or the class of an expanded clone; other rows omit it.

abundance: few
v_gene: TRBV6-2/TRBV6-3
j_gene: TRBJ1-5
d_gene: TRBD1
CDR3nt: TGTGCCAGCAGTACCGGGACAGATTATCAGCCCCAGCATTTT
CDR3aa: CASSTGTDYQPQHF

abundance: .
v_gene: TRBV20-1
j_gene: TRBJ2-7
d_gene: .
CDR3nt: TGCAGTGCTAGAGATAGGACTTTCTACGAGCAGTACTTC
CDR3aa: CSARDRTFYEQYF

abundance: .
v_gene: TRBV7-9
j_gene: TRBJ2-3
d_gene: .
CDR3nt: TGTGCCAGCAGCTTAGGATTCGGACAGCCTTCACTCACAGATACGCAGTATTTT
CDR3aa: CASSLGFGQPSLTDTQYF

abundance: few
v_gene: TRBV20-1
j_gene: TRBJ2-2
d_gene: TRBD2
CDR3nt: TGCAGTGTCGGCTCGGCGGGAGGGGCGAACACCGGGGAGCTGTTTTTT
CDR3aa: CSVGSAGGANTGELFF

abundance: .
v_gene: TRBV7-9
j_gene: TRBJ2-5
d_gene: .
CDR3nt: TGTGCCAGCAGCTTAGCGTTGTATCCCGAAGGGACCCAGTACTTC
CDR3aa: CASSLALYPEGTQYF

abundance: few
v_gene: TRBV3-1
j_gene: TRBJ2-3
d_gene: TRBD1
CDR3nt: TGTGCCAGCAGCCAAGAAGGGGGCCTTTTGTCTATAGGGCAGTATTTT
CDR3aa: CASSQEGGLLSIGQYF

abundance: .
v_gene: TRBV18
j_gene: TRBJ2-7
d_gene: TRBD1
CDR3nt: TGTGCCAGCTCACCCGGACAGGAGTTCTACGAGCAGTACTTC
CDR3aa: CASSPGQEFYEQYF

abundance: .
v_gene: TRBV12-3/TRBV12-4
j_gene: TRBJ2-1
d_gene: TRBD2
CDR3nt: TGTGCCAGCAGTTTAATTTTTATTGCGGGAGGGTCAAGCTCCTACAATGAGCAGTTCTTC
CDR3aa: CASSLIFIAGGSSSYNEQFF

abundance: few
v_gene: TRBV20-1
j_gene: TRBJ2-5
d_gene: .
CDR3nt: TGCAGTGCTAGAGATCCGGTAGAAGAGACCCAGTACTTC
CDR3aa: CSARDPVEETQYF

abundance: few
v_gene: TRBV4-1
j_gene: TRBJ2-2
d_gene: .
CDR3nt: TGCGCCAGCAGCCAAGTCGGGACCGGGGAGCTGTTTTTT
CDR3aa: CASSQVGTGELFF

abundance: .
v_gene: TRBV2
j_gene: TRBJ2-2
d_gene: TRBD1
CDR3nt: TGTGCCATACCGGGACAGGGGGCTTCCGGGGAGCTGTTTTTT
CDR3aa: CAIPGQGASGELFF

abundance: few
v_gene: TRBV24-1
j_gene: TRBJ2-1
d_gene: .
CDR3nt: TGTGCCACCAGTGATTGGACTGAACCCAATGAGCAGTTCTTC
CDR3aa: CATSDWTEPNEQFF

abundance: .
v_gene: TRBV2
j_gene: TRBJ1-1
d_gene: .
CDR3nt: TGTGCCAGTTATATACCCGACAGTCTAGCTGAAGCTTTCTTT
CDR3aa: CASYIPDSLAEAFF

abundance: .
v_gene: TRBV9
j_gene: TRBJ2-1
d_gene: .
CDR3nt: TGTGCCAGCAGCGTGAGGGGGGCCGAAAATGAGCAGTTCTTC
CDR3aa: CASSVRGAENEQFF

abundance: few
v_gene: TRBV29-1
j_gene: TRBJ2-1
d_gene: TRBD1
CDR3nt: TGCAGCGTTGAAGGAGGGGACAGCTGGACCTACAATGAGCAGTTCTTC
CDR3aa: CSVEGGDSWTYNEQFF